This TCR beta chain was recorded in a study of technical replicates of blood from several donors. Germline-derived CDR1 and CDR2 are SGDLS and YYNGEE. Trimming pared 0 bases from V and 13 bases from J, leaving 16 bases between. CDR3 size: 13 residues. Clones were sequenced by immunoSEQ multiplex PCR, and TCRdb holds only the in-frame ones, with some missing. The table has about 56,000 clones, around 92% seen once. The chain links TRBV9 to TRBJ1-1, with D maybe TRBD1 (5 bases). Sequencing was done on a sample of PBMCs. This receptor was obtained from a human donor in good health. Some clones in this sample may be carry-over from other donors' samples. The DNA of the CDR3 is TGTGCCAGCAGCGTAGCTACAGGAGATCGGGTTTTCTTT. The encoded protein is CASSVATGDRVFF.